A selection of T cell receptor beta chains follows, all from one sample in a study of T-cell reconstitution after alpha-beta-depleted transplantation in children. TCRdb re-derived calls from the PCR reads in MiXCR, one entry per CDR3 protein. The sample has about 480,000 distinct CDR3 sequences; around 13% are singletons. Sequenced material: PBMCs from the stem cell graft donor, taken from the stem cell graft. All receptors come from a human donor who donated a stem cell graft to a child with combined immunodeficiency. Each CDR3 is given with its conserved first and last residue. The D gene is left open where the match is weak. Clone sizes are given selectively: once, few, many, or a class where the clone is expanded.

d_call j_call v_call clone_size cdr3_nt cdr3_aa
- TRBJ2-7 TRBV7-2 - TGTGCCAGCAGCTTCGGTCCTTTAGGCCCTTACGAGCAGTACTTC CASSFGPLGPYEQYF
TRBD1 TRBJ1-2 TRBV27 - TGTGCCAGCCGGTCCGGTGGACAGGGGGCGAATGGCTACACCTTC CASRSGGQGANGYTF
- TRBJ2-2 TRBV5-1 - TGCGCCAGCAGCTTAAGGGTTTCGAACACCGGGGAGCTGTTTTTT CASSLRVSNTGELFF
- TRBJ2-7 TRBV12-3/TRBV12-4 - TGTGCCAGCAGTAGCAGGGGGGCCGCCTACGAGCAGTACTTC CASSSRGAAYEQYF
- TRBJ1-1 TRBV18 many TGTGCCAGCTCACCAAACCCGGGGGGGAACACTGAAGCTTTCTTT CASSPNPGGNTEAFF
- TRBJ2-1 TRBV5-4 few TGTGCCAGCAGCTCAAATAGCGGCCGCTCCTACAATGAGCAGTTCTTC CASSSNSGRSYNEQFF
TRBD2 TRBJ2-1 TRBV27 - TGTGCCAGCAGTTTAGCGGGACTAGCTACCAATGAGCAGTTCTTC CASSLAGLATNEQFF
- TRBJ2-7 TRBV20-1 - TGCAGTGCTAAGCGGGTGGGTTTCCACGAGCAGTACTTC CSAKRVGFHEQYF
- TRBJ2-1 TRBV11-3 once TGTGCCAGCAGCTTAGTTGCTAGGGGCAATGAGCAGTTCTTC CASSLVARGNEQFF
TRBD1 TRBJ1-1 TRBV18 few TGTGCCAGCTCACCGACGACAGGGAGGAACACTGAAGCTTTCTTT CASSPTTGRNTEAFF
- TRBJ2-1 TRBV10-3 few TGTGCCATCAGTGAGTCGATAATGGATAGGAGCTCCTACAATGAGCAGTTCTTC CAISESIMDRSSYNEQFF
- TRBJ2-7 TRBV12-3/TRBV12-4 many TGTGCCAGCAGTTTGCACTTGTCCTACGAGCAGTACTTC CASSLHLSYEQYF
TRBD1 TRBJ1-1 TRBV9 - TGTGCCAGCAGCGTAAACGCAGGGGGGTTCACTGAAGCTTTCTTT CASSVNAGGFTEAFF
TRBD2 TRBJ2-1 TRBV5-1 few TGCGCCAGCAGCTCCGGGACTAGCATATGGGAGCAGTTCTTC CASSSGTSIWEQFF
TRBD2 TRBJ2-1 TRBV7-7 - TGTGCCAGCAGCTTAGGGCCAGCGGGAGGTGAGCAGTTCTTC CASSLGPAGGEQFF